Listed here are 20 T cell receptor beta chains from one sample, sequenced in a study of cytomegalovirus exposure and HLA in healthy donors. The data were produced by immunoSEQ multiplex PCR, yet TCRdb's version contains in-frame clones alone and is incomplete. The sample lists 130,000 or so clones, about 87% occurring once. The specimen sequenced was PBMCs. The receptors come from a woman younger than 35 in good health and CMV-seronegative.

The chain is built from TRBV6-5 and TRBJ2-3; maybe TRBD2 (7 bases). Trimming removed 2 bases at V and 4 bases at J, with 13 bases between. This CDR3 contains 15 residues. CDR1 MNHEY and CDR2 SVGAGI come from the germline V gene. CDR3 sequence: CASSYGGGPADTQYF. The CDR3 DNA sequence: TGTGCCAGCAGTTACGGCGGGGGCCCCGCAGATACGCAGTATTTT.

This chain connects TRBV14 to TRBJ2-7, with D tentatively TRBD1 (5 bases). The CDR3 runs to 16 residues. The ends were cut back, 0 bases at V and 1 base at J, with 13 bases in the middle. Germline values: CDR1 SGHDN, CDR2 FVKESK. CDR3: CASSQEPGRKSYEQYF. The CDR3, as DNA: TGTGCCAGCAGCCAAGAACCAGGGCGAAAGTCCTACGAGCAGTACTTC. Full variable domain (missing parts from reference TRBV14 and TRBJ2-7): EAGVTQFPSHSVIEKGQTVTLRCDPISGHDNLYWYRRVMGKEIKFLLHFVKESKQDESGMPNNRFLAERTGGTYSTLKVQPAELEDSGVYFCASSQEPGRKSYEQYFGPGTRLTVT.

The chain links TRBV30 to TRBJ2-3; TRBD1 is a possible D gene (6 bases). Germline V gene data show CDR1 as GTSNPN and CDR2 as SVGIG (reference sequence). V was clipped by 4 bases and J by 1 base, with 18 bases between them. The CDR3 length is 16 residues. CDR3 in DNA: TGTGCCTGGACCTTTTCCGCAGGGGCCCGCACAGATACGCAGTATTTT. Protein sequence: CAWTFSAGARTDTQYF.

The rearrangement joins TRBV4-1 to TRBJ1-1, with no clear D. Germline V gene data show CDR1 as MGHRA and CDR2 as YSYEKL. The V end was cut by 4 bases, the J end by 6 bases, with 6 bases between. The CDR3 covers 11 residues. The CDR3 sequence is CASSPGAEAFF. In DNA form, the CDR3 reads TGCGCCAGCAGCCCCGGTGCTGAAGCTTTCTTT.

This clone has just one count. This chain connects TRBV7-9 to TRBJ1-4; 11 positions match TRBD1. CDR1 and CDR2 from the germline V gene are SEHNR and FQNEAQ (reference sequence). The CDR3 totals 17 residues. With 3 bases clipped from V and 6 bases from J, the junction kept 9 bases outside the gene matches. In DNA, the CDR3 is TGTGCCAGCAGCTTCGGACAGGGGGCCGCGTCGTATGAAAAACTGTTTTTT. Protein: CASSFGQGAASYEKLFF.

The sample holds one count of this clone. The chain links TRBV28 to TRBJ1-3, with TRBD1 matching over 12 bases. The CDR3 is 16 amino acids. After removal of 5 bases from V and 4 bases from J, the junction contained 6 bases not matched to a gene. CDR1 is MDHEN, CDR2 SYDVKM, per germline. The CDR3 nucleotides are TGTGCCAGCAGTACCAGGGACAGGGGGCGAGGAAACACCATATATTTT. This encodes CASSTRDRGRGNTIYF.

The chain carries TRBV7-3 and TRBJ2-1, with 7 bases aligning to TRBD2. Per germline, CDR1 SGHTA and CDR2 FQGTGA. The CDR3 covers 15 residues. V was pared by 3 bases and J by 0 bases, with 2 bases of the junction left unmatched. The CDR3 loop reads CASSLTSTSYNEQFF. In nucleotides, the CDR3 is TGTGCCAGCAGCTTGACTAGCACCTCCTACAATGAGCAGTTCTTC.

V and J are TRBV28 and TRBJ1-2, with D uncertain. The CDR3 consists of 14 residues. V was cut by 10 bases and J by 8 bases, with 23 bases left in between. Per the germline V gene, CDR1 is MDHEN and CDR2 is SYDVKM. The CDR3 DNA follows: TGTGCCACCTCTGAACGAATTGCGACATCCGGCTACACCTTC. Protein sequence: CATSERIATSGYTF.

The chain couples TRBV4-1 to TRBJ1-3; 7 nucleotides line up with TRBD1. CDR3 size: 16 residues. The J segment lost 0 bases and the V segment lost 2 bases, leaving 4 bases of the junction unmatched. Per the germline V gene, CDR1 is MGHRA and CDR2 is YSYEKL. The CDR3 region has the DNA TGCGCCAGCAGCCAACCGACAGGGAACTCTGGAAACACCATATATTTT. Translated: CASSQPTGNSGNTIYF.

The chain has TRBV27 and TRBJ2-2; 8 bases agree with TRBD1. The junction had 4 bases not matched to a gene; V was cut back by 0 bases and J by 7 bases. Germline-derived CDR1 and CDR2 are MNHEY and SMNVEV (reference sequence). The CDR3 totals 15 residues. The CDR3 reads CASSLSAGGHGELFF. In nucleotides, the CDR3 is TGTGCCAGCAGTTTATCGGCAGGGGGCCACGGGGAGCTGTTTTTT.

The rearrangement links TRBV19 to TRBJ1-1; 7 bases are a match to TRBD1. The CDR3 covers 15 residues. V was pared by 5 bases and J by 2 bases, with 8 bases of the junction left unmatched. The V gene's germline CDR1 is LNHDA and CDR2 SQIVND (reference sequence). The CDR3 spells CASSVRDRLNTEAFF. The CDR3 coding sequence is TGTGCCAGTAGTGTTAGGGACAGACTCAACACTGAAGCTTTCTTT.

The CDR3 coding sequence is TGTGCCAGTAGGAGAGCGAAGAGTTCCTACGAGCAGTACTTC. It codes for CASRRAKSSYEQYF. The chain joins TRBV28 to TRBJ2-7; D is ambiguous. CDR3 length: 14 amino acids. Trimming pared 9 bases from V and 1 base from J, leaving 16 bases between. The V gene's germline CDR1 is MDHEN and CDR2 SYDVKM.

This clone was picked up one time. The chain joins TRBV6-5 to TRBJ1-1; D is uncertain. The CDR3 has 14 amino acids. Germline V CDR1 and CDR2: MNHEY, SVGAGI. Deletions cut 2 bases from V and 1 base from J, with 8 bases between. CDR3 in amino acids: CASSYLGGNTEAFF. DNA of the CDR3: TGTGCCAGCAGTTACCTCGGCGGGAACACTGAAGCTTTCTTT.

J is TRBJ1-1 and V is TRBV2; 8 nucleotides agree with TRBD1. Per germline, CDR1 SNHLY and CDR2 FYNNEI. V gave up 3 bases and J gave up 4 bases; unmatched junction bases: 7. The CDR3 consists of 15 residues. In DNA, the CDR3 is TGTGCCAGCAGTGAGAGACAGGGGTGGGCCACTGAAGCTTTCTTT. Translating it yields CASSERQGWATEAFF.

The J gene is TRBJ2-2, the V gene TRBV11-3; tentative D call: TRBD2 (7 bases). CDR1 is SGHNT and CDR2 is YENEEA in the germline V gene. V lost 5 bases to trimming and J lost 1 base, with 20 bases between them. CDR3 size: 18 residues. CDR3 protein: CASSGYLGGGLNTGELFF. CDR3 in DNA: TGTGCCAGCAGCGGGTATCTAGGCGGGGGCCTGAACACCGGGGAGCTGTTTTTT.

This rearrangement joins TRBV28 to TRBJ2-5; the match to TRBD1 covers 7 bases. V was clipped by 7 bases and J by 0 bases; unmatched bases: 5. Germline values: CDR1 MDHEN, CDR2 SYDVKM. The CDR3 has 14 residues. The CDR3: CASKPQGYQETQYF. The CDR3 bases are TGTGCCAGCAAGCCACAGGGGTACCAAGAGACCCAGTACTTC.

DNA for the CDR3: TGTGCCAGCAGTCCCGCTAGCGGTTCCTACAATGAGCAGTTCTTC. Amino acids: CASSPASGSYNEQFF. The chain couples TRBV2 to TRBJ2-1; 7 nucleotides align to TRBD2. J gave up 1 base and V 5 bases, and 5 bases lay outside the gene matches. This CDR3 has 15 amino acids. Germline CDR1 and CDR2: SNHLY and FYNNEI.

The chain carries TRBV7-2 and TRBJ2-7, with no clear D. Trimming removed 0 bases from V and 0 bases from J, with 9 bases in between. The CDR3 has 15 residues. Per the germline V gene, CDR1 is SGHTA and CDR2 is FQGNSA. The CDR3 coding sequence is TGTGCCAGCAGCTTAGCCCAAGTGAGCTCCTACGAGCAGTACTTC. Translated, it gives CASSLAQVSSYEQYF.

The chain links TRBV19 to TRBJ2-3, with 10 bases fitting TRBD1. Looked up from germline, CDR1 is LNHDA and CDR2 is SQIVND (reference sequence). Germline trimming cut 3 bases from V and 5 bases from J; bases unmatched to any gene: 11. This CDR3 region has 17 residues. Written as DNA, the CDR3 is TGTGCCAGTAGTATCGGGACAGGGGAACGAGGCTTAGATACGCAGTATTTT. It specifies CASSIGTGERGLDTQYF.

Notes on this clone: A junction end diverges from the germline sequence, so it may reflect a read error. The chain joins TRBV28 to TRBJ1-2; TRBD1 is a possible D gene (5 bases). Germline CDR1 reads MDHEN; CDR2 reads SYDVKM. The CDR3 loop spans 12 amino acids. The CDR3 DNA follows: TGTGCCAGCAGCCCAATGGGACTGGGCTTCACCTTC. This gives the protein CASSPMGLGFTF.